These 3 T cell receptor beta chains originate from one sample sequenced in a study of OX40 agonist ivuxolimab in advanced cancers. Sequencing used immunoSEQ multiplex PCR; TCRdb keeps in-frame clones, though not all of them. The sample lists 60,000 to 85,000 clones, 87% occurring once. The specimen comprised CD4+ or CD8+ T cells sorted from blood, sampled in a trial of the OX40 agonist ivuxolimab. The receptor set was obtained from an adult with an advanced solid tumor such as melanoma, head and neck, liver or kidney cancer.

The chain employs TRBV14 and TRBJ2-3; maybe TRBD2 (6 bases). V dropped 3 bases and J dropped 0 bases, with 13 bases sitting between them. The CDR3 runs to 16 residues. From germline, CDR1 is SGHDN and CDR2 FVKESK. The CDR3 nucleotides are TGTGCCAGCAGCCACCTAAGCGGGCTTAGCACAGATACGCAGTATTTT. This encodes CASSHLSGLSTDTQYF.

This clone was picked up a small number of times. The chain combines TRBV9 with TRBJ2-6; D unresolved. Trimming pared 0 bases from V and 0 bases from J, leaving 13 bases between. The CDR3 has 18 residues. The germline gives CDR1 SGDLS, CDR2 YYNGEE. CDR3 amino acids: CASSVAVVVGSGANVLTF. For the CDR3, the DNA is TGTGCCAGCAGCGTAGCCGTCGTGGTGGGCTCTGGGGCCAACGTCCTGACTTTC.

The rearrangement uses TRBV10-3 and TRBJ2-3; D gene uncertain. V was clipped by 8 bases and J by 4 bases, with 13 bases between them. The CDR3 is 13 amino acids. The germline V gene encodes CDR1 ENHRY and CDR2 SYGVKD. The CDR3 region has the DNA TGTGCCATCCATTCCCCTGGGGCAGATACGCAGTATTTT. Amino acid sequence: CAIHSPGADTQYF.